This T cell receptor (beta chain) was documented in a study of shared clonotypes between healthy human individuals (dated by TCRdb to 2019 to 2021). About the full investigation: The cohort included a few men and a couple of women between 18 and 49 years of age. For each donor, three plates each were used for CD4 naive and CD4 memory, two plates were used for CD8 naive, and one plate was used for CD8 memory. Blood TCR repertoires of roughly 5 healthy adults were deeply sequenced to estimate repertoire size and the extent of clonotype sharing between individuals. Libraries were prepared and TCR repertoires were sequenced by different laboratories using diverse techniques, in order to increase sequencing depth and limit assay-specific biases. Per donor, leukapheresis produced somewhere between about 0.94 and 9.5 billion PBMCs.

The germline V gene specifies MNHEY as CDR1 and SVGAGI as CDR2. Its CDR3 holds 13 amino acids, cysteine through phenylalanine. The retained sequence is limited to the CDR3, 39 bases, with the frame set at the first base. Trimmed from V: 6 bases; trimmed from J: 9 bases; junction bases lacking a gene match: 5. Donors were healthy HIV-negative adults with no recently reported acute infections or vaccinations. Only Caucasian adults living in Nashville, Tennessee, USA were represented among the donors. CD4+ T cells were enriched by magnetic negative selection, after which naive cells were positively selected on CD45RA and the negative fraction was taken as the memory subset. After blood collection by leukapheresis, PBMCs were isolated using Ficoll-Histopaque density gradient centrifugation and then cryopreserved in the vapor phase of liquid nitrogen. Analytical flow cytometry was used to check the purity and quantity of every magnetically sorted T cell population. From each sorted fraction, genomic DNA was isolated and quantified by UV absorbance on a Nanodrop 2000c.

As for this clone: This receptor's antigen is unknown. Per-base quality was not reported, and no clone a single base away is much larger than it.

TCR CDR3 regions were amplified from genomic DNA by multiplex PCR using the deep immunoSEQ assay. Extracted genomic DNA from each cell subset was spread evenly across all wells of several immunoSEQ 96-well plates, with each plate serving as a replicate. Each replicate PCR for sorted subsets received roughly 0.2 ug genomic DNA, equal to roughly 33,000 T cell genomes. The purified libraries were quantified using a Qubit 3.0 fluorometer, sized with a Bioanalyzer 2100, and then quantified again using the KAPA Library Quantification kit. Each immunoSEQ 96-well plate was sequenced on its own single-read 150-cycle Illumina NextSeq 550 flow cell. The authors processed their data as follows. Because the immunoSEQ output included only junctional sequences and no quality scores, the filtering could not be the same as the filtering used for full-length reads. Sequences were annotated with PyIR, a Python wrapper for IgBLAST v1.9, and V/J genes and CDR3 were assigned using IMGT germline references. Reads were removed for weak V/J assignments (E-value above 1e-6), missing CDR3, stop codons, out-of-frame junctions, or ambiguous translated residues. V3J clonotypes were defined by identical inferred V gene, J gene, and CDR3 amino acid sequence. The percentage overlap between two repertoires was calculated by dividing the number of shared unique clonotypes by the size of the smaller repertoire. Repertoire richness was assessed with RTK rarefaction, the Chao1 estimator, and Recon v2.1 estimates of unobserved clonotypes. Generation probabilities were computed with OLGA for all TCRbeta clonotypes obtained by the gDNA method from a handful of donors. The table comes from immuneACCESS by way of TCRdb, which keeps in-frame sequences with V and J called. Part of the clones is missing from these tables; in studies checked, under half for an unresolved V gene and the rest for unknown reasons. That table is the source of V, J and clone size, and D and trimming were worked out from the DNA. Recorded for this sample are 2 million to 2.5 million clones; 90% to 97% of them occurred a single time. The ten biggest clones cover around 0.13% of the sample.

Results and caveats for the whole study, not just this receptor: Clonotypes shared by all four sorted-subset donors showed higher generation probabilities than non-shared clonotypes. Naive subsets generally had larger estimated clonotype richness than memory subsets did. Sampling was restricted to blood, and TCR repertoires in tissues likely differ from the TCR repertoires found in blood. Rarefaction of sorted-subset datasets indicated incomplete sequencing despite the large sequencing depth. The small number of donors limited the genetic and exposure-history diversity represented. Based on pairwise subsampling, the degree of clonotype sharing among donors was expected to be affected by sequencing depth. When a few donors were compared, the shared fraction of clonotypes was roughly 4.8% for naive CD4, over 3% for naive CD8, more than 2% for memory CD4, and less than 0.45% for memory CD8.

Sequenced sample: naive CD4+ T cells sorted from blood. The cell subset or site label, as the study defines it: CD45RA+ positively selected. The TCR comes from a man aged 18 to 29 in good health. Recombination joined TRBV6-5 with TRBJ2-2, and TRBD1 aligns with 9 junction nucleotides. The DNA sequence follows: TGTGCCAGCAGCTCCGGACAGGGGAGGGAGCTGTTTTTT. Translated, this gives CASSSGQGRELFF.